The source of this T cell receptor beta chain is a study of T cells after yellow fever vaccination. This clonotype was observed a few times. The V end lost 6 bases, the J end lost 2 bases, and 11 bases lay between the germline ends. Germline V gene sequence: CDR1 SEHNR, CDR2 FQNEAQ (reference sequence). The CDR3 is 14 amino acids. TCRdb reprocessed the 5' RACE reads via MiXCR and lists one record per CDR3 protein. Here the sample spans fewer than 650,000 distinct CDR3 sequences, around a fifth being singletons. The sequence was collected from a man aged 18-30 years who received the YFV17D yellow fever vaccine. The genes are TRBV7-9 and TRBJ1-3; no reliable D call. Source: PBMCs, taken about 21 days after the first yellow fever vaccination. CDR3 sequence reads: CASRMTQAGNTIYF. The CDR3 DNA sequence: TGTGCCAGCAGGATGACACAAGCTGGAAACACCATATATTTT.